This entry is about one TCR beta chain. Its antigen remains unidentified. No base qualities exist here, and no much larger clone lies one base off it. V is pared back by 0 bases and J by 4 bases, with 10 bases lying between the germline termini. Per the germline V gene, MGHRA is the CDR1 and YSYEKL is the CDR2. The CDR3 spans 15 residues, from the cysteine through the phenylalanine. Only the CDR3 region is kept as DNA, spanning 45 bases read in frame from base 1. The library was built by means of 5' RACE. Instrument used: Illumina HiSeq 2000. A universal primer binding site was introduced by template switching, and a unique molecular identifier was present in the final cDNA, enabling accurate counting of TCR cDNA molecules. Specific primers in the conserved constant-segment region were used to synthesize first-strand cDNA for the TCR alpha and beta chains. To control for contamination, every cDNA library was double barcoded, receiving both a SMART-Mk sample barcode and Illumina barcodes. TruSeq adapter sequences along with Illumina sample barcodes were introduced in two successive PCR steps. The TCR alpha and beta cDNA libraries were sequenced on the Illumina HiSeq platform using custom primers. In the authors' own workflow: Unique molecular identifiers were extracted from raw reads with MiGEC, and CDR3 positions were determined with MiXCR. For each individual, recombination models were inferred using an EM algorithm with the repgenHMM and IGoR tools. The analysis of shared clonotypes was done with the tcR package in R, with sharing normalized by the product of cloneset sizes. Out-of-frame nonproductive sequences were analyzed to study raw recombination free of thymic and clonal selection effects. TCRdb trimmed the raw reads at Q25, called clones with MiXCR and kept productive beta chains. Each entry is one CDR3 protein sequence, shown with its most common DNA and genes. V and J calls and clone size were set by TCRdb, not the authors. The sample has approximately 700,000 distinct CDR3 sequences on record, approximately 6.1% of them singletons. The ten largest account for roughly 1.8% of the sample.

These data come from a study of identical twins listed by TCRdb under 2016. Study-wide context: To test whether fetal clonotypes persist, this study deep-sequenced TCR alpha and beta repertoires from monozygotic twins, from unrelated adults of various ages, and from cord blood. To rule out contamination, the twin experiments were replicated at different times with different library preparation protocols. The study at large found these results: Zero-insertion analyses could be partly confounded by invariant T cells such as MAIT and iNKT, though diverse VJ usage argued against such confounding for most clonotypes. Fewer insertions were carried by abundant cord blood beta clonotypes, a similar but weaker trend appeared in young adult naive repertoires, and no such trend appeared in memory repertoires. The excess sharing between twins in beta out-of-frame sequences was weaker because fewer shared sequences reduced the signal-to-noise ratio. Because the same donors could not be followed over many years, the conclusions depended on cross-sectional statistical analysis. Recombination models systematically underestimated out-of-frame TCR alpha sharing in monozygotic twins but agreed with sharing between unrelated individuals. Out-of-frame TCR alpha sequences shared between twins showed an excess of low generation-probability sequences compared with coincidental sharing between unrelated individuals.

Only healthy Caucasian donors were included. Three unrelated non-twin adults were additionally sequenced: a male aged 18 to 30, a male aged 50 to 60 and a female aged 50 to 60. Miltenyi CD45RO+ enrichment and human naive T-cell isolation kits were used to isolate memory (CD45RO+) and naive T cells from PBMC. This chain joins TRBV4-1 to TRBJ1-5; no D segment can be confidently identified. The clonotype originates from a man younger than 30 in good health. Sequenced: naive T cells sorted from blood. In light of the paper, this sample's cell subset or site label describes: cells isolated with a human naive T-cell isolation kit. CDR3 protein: CASSQDGAGNQPQHF. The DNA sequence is TGCGCCAGCAGCCAAGATGGAGCGGGGAATCAGCCCCAGCATTTT.